The 6 T cell receptor beta chains below were found in one sample sequenced in a study of T cell responses to AZD1222 COVID-19 vaccine. The repertoire was sequenced with immunoSEQ multiplex PCR; TCRdb's copy has only in-frame clones and lacks some. Of more than 95,000 clones detected, 80% to 95% appear once; the ten largest clones hold 4.5% to 5.5%. The sequenced sample was peripheral blood, obtained on day 0 of AZD1222 vaccination. The receptors here all came from an adult in good health.

The genes are TRBV5-5 and TRBJ1-2; possibly TRBD1 for D (6 bases). There are 16 residues in the CDR3. Trimming cost V 3 bases and J 3 bases, with 18 bases left between them. Germline V gives CDR1 SGHKS, CDR2 YYEKEE (reference sequence). In nucleotides, the CDR3 is TGTGCCAGCAGCTCCATTAAGTCGGGGGGCGACTATGGCTACACCTTC. Encoded protein: CASSSIKSGGDYGYTF.

V and J are TRBV11-2 and TRBJ1-1; TRBD1 is a possible D gene (5 bases). The CDR3 covers 16 residues. Germline CDR1 and CDR2: SGHAT and FQNNGV. The ends were cut back, 5 bases at V and 1 base at J, with 17 bases in the middle. The CDR3 bases are TGTGCCAGCAGCCCTCCGGGGCCGCTGACGAACACTGAAGCTTTCTTT. It specifies CASSPPGPLTNTEAFF.

CDR3 sequence (DNA): TGTGCCAGACCCGAGGACGAGCAGTACTTC. This codes for CARPEDEQYF. This chain links TRBV27 with TRBJ2-7; no clear D. This CDR3 region has 10 residues. Germline CDR1 MNHEY, CDR2 SMNVEV (reference sequence). V gave up 9 bases and J gave up 5 bases, with 8 bases separating them.

With respect to this clone: The same CDR3 can be traced to other DNA sequences in this sample. The rearrangement joins TRBV5-4 to TRBJ2-7; D ambiguous. CDR1 SGHNT and CDR2 YYREEE come from the germline V gene (reference sequence). The CDR3 is made up of 11 amino acids. The V gene lost 3 bases and the J gene lost 0 bases, with 1 base spanning the gap. CDR3 residues: CASSSSYEQYF. The CDR3 DNA reads TGTGCCAGCAGCTCCTCCTACGAGCAGTACTTC.

A single count supports this clone. The chain has TRBV14 and TRBJ1-4; D may be TRBD1 (6 bases). Germline values: CDR1 SGHDN, CDR2 FVKESK. V was trimmed by 3 bases and J by 10 bases, leaving 18 bases between them. CDR3 length: 15 residues. This chain's CDR3 is CASSHSGTNPGKLFF. For the CDR3, the DNA is TGTGCCAGCAGCCACTCCGGGACAAATCCGGGAAAACTGTTTTTT.

In this sample, this clone turned up once. This chain joins TRBV6-6 and TRBJ1-6; 7 bases agree with TRBD1. From germline, CDR1 is MNHNY and CDR2 SVGAGI (reference sequence). Trimming cost V 5 bases and J 6 bases; bases outside gene matches: 7. The CDR3 consists of 15 residues. CDR3 coding DNA: TGTGCCAGCAGTCAACAGGGGATCGGTAATTCACCCCTCCACTTT. This encodes CASSQQGIGNSPLHF.